This TCR beta chain was documented in a study of technical replicates of blood from several donors. This clone was found once. V lost 0 bases and J lost 4, with 18 bases in between. Germline V gene data show CDR1 as LNHDA and CDR2 as SQIVND (reference sequence). This CDR3 contains 17 residues. Generated by immunoSEQ multiplex PCR, the TCRdb table keeps only in-frame clones and is missing some. The sample comprises some 70,000 clones, 95% to 98% of which are singletons, and 0.25% to 0.3% rests with the top ten. The sample comprised T cells isolated from PBMCs. This TCR was recovered from a human donor in good health. The chain employs TRBV19 and TRBJ1-1; D is possibly TRBD1 (6 bases). The CDR3 here is CASSIDRAAGASTEAFF. The CDR3 bases are TGTGCCAGTAGTATAGATCGAGCGGCAGGGGCTAGCACTGAAGCTTTCTTT.